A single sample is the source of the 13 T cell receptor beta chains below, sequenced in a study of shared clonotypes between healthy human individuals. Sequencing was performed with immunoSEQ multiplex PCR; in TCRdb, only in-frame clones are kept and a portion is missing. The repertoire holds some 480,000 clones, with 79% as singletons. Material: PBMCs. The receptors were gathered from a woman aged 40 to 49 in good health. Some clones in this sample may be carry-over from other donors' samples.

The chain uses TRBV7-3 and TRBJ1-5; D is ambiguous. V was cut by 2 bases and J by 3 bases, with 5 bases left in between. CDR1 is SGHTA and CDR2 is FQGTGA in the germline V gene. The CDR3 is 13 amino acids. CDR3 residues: CASSLGLNQPQHF. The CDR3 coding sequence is TGTGCCAGCAGCTTAGGGCTCAATCAGCCCCAGCATTTT.

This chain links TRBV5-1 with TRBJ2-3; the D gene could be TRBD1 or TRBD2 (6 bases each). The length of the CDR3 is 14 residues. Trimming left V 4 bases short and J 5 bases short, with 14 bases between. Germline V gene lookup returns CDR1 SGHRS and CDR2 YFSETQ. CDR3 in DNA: TGCGCCAGCAGCCTGGGGGGCACCCGAGATACGCAGTATTTT. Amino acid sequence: CASSLGGTRDTQYF.

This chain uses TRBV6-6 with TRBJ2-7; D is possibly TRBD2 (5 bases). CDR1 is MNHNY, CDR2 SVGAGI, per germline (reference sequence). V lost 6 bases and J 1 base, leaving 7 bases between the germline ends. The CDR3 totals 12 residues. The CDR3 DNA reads TGTGCCAGCAGCCGCGGGTCCTACGAGCAGTACTTC. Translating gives CASSRGSYEQYF.

The CDR3 loop reads CASSLGPMSSYEQYF. As DNA, the CDR3 is TGTGCCAGCAGCCTAGGACCTATGAGCTCCTACGAGCAGTACTTC. This chain uses TRBV7-3 with TRBJ2-7; D ambiguous. Germline V gene sequence: CDR1 SGHTA, CDR2 FQGTGA. The CDR3 contains 15 residues. Trimming pared 5 bases from V and 0 bases from J, leaving 14 bases between.

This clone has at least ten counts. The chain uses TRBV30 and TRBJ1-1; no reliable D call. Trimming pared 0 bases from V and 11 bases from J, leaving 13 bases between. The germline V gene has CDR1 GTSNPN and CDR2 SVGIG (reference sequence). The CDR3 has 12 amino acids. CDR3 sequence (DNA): TGTGCCTGGAGTGTAGGGCAGACCGGGGCTTTCTTT. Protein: CAWSVGQTGAFF.

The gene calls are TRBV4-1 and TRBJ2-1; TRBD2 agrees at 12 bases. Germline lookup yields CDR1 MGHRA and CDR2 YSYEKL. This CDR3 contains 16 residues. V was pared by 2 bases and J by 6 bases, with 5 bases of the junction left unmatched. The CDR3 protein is CASSQTSGRWVNEQFF. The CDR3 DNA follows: TGCGCCAGCAGCCAAACTAGCGGGAGGTGGGTCAATGAGCAGTTCTTC.

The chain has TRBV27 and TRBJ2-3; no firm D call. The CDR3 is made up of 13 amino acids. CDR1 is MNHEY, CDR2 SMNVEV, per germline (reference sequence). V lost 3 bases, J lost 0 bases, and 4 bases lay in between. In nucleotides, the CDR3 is TGTGCCAGCAGTTTCGCTAGCACAGATACGCAGTATTTT. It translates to CASSFASTDTQYF.

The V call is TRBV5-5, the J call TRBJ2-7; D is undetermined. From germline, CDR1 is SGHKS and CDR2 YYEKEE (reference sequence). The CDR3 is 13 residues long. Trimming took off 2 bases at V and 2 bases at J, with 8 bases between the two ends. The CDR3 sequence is CASSFPVTYEQYF. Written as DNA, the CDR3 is TGTGCCAGCAGCTTCCCGGTAACCTACGAGCAGTACTTC. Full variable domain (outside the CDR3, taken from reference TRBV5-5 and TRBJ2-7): DAGVTQSPTHLIKTRGQQVTLRCSPISGHKSVSWYQQVLGQGPQFIFQYYEKEERGRGNFPDRFSARQFPNYSSELNVNALLLGDSALYLCASSFPVTYEQYFGPGTRLTVT.

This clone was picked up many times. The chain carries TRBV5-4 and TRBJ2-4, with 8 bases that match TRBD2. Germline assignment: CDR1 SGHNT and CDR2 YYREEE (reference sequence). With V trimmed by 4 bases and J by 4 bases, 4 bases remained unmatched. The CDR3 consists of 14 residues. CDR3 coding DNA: TGTGCCAGCAGCCATGCTAGCGGGAAAAACATTCAGTACTTC. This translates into CASSHASGKNIQYF.

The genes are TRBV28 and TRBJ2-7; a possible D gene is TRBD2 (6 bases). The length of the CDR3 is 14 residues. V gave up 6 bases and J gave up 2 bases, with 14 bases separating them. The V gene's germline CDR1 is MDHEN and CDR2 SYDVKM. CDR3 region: CASREGLPTYEQYF. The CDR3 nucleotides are TGTGCCAGCAGGGAGGGGCTACCCACCTACGAGCAGTACTTC.

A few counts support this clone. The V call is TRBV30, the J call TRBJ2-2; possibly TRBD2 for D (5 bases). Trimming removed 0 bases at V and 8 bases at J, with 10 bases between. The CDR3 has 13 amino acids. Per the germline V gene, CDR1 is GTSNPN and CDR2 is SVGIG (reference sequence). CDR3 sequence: CAWSVTRTGELFF. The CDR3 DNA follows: TGTGCCTGGAGTGTAACTAGAACTGGGGAGCTGTTTTTT.

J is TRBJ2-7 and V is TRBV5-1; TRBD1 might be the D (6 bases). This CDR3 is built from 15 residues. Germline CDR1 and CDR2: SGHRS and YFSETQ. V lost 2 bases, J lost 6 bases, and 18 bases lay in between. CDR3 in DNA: TGCGCCAGCAGCTTCCAGGCAGGGGATATCTCCGAGCAGTACTTC. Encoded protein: CASSFQAGDISEQYF. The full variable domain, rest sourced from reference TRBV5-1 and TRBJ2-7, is KAGVTQTPRYLIKTRGQQVTLSCSPISGHRSVSWYQQTPGQGLQFLFEYFSETQRNKGNFPGRFSGRQFSNSRSEMNVSTLELGDSALYLCASSFQAGDISEQYFGPGTRLTVT.

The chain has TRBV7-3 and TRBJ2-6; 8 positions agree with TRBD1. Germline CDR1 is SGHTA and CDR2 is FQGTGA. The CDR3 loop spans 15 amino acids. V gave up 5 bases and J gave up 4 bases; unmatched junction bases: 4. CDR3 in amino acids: CASSQTGDGANVLTF. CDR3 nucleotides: TGTGCCAGCAGCCAGACAGGGGACGGGGCCAACGTCCTGACTTTC.